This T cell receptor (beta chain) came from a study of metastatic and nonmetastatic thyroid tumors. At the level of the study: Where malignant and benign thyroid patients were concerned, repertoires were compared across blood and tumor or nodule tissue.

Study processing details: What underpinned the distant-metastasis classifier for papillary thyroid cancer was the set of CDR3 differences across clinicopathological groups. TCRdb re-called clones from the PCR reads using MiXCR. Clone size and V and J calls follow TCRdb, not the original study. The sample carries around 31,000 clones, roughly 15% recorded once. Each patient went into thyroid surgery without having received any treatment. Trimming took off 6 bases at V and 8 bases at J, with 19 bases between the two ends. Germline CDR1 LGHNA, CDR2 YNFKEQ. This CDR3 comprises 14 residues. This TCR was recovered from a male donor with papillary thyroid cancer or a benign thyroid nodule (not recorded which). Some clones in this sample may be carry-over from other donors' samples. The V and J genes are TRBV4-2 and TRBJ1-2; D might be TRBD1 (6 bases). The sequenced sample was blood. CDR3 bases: TGTGCCAGCAGACTCTTGACAGGCACAAACGGCTACACCTTC. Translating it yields CASRLLTGTNGYTF.